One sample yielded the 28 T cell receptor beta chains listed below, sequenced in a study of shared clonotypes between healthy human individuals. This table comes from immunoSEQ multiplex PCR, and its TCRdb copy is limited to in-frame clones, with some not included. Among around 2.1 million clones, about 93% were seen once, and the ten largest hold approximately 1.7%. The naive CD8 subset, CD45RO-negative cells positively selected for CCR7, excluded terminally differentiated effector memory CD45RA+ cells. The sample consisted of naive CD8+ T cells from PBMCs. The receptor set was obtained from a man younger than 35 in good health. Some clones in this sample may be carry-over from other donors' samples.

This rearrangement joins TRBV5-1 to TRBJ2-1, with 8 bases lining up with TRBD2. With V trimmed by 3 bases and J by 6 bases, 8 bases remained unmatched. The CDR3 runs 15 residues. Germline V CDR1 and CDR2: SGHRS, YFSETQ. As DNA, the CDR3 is TGCGCCAGCAGCTCTATGACTAGCGTAGGCAATGAGCAGTTCTTC. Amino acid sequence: CASSSMTSVGNEQFF.

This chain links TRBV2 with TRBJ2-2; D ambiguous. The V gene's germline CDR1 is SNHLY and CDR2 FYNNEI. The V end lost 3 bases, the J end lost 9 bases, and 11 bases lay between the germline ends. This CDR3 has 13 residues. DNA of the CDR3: TGTGCCAGCAGTGACGGGCTGAGGTGGGAGCTGTTTTTT. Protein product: CASSDGLRWELFF.

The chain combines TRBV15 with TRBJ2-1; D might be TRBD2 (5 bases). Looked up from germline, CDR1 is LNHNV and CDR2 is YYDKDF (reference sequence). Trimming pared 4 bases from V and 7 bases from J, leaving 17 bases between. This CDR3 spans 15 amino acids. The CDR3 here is CATSTDLLTGNEQFF. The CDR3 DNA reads TGTGCCACCAGCACGGACCTTTTGACGGGGAATGAGCAGTTCTTC.

DNA of the CDR3: TGTGCCAGCAGCGTAGCTGAGGGCCTCCGGGAAAAACTGTTTTTT. Amino acids: CASSVAEGLREKLFF. The chain links TRBV9 to TRBJ1-4, with unresolved D. Trimming stripped 0 bases from V and 8 bases from J, with 14 bases between. CDR1 is SGDLS and CDR2 is YYNGEE in the germline V gene. The CDR3 contains 15 residues.

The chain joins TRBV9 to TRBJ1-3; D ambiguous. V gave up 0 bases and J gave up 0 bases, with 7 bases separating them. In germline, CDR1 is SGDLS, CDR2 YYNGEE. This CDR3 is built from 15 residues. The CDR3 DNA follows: TGTGCCAGCAGCGTAGAGGGCCACTCTGGAAACACCATATATTTT. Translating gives CASSVEGHSGNTIYF.

The CDR3 coding sequence is TGTGCCAGCAGTCGGACTAGCGGGAGGTATACAAACAATGAGCAGTTCTTC. It translates to CASSRTSGRYTNNEQFF. The rearrangement links TRBV9 to TRBJ2-1; the match to TRBD2 covers 14 bases. The CDR3 has 17 amino acids. The germline gives CDR1 SGDLS, CDR2 YYNGEE. J lost 5 bases, V lost 5 bases, and 9 bases had no gene match.

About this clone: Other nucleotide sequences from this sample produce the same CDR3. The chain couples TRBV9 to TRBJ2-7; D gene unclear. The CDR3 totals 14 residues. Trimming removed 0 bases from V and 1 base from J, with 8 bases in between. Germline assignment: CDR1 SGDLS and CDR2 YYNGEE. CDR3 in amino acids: CASSVGVGSYEQYF. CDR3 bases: TGTGCCAGCAGCGTAGGTGTAGGGTCCTACGAGCAGTACTTC.

The CDR3 loop is CASSSLGSGNEQYF. The CDR3 DNA reads TGTGCCAGCAGCTCCCTCGGTAGCGGGAACGAGCAGTACTTC. The rearrangement uses TRBV7-6 and TRBJ2-7; 8 bases are shared with TRBD2. The CDR3 totals 14 residues. Germline assignment: CDR1 SGHVS and CDR2 FNYEAQ. With 4 bases clipped from V and 5 bases from J, the junction kept 7 bases outside the gene matches. Full variable domain (outside the CDR3, taken from reference TRBV7-6 and TRBJ2-7): GAGVSQSPRYKVTKRGQDVALRCDPISGHVSLYWYRQALGQGPEFLTYFNYEAQQDKSGLPNDRFSAERPEGSISTLTIQRTEQRDSAMYRCASSSLGSGNEQYFGPGTRLTVT.

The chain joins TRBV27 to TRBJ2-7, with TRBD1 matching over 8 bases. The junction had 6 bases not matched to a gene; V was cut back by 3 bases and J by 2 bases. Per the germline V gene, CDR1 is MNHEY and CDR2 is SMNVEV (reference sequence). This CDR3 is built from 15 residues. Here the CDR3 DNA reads TGTGCCAGCAGTTTGACAGGGGAAATTACCTACGAGCAGTACTTC. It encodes CASSLTGEITYEQYF.

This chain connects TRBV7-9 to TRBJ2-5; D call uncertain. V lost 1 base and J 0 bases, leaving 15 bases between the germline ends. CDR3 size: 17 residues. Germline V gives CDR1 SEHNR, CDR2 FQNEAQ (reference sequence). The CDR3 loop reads CASSLVAGMEYQETQYF. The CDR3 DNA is TGTGCCAGCAGCTTAGTAGCTGGCATGGAGTACCAAGAGACCCAGTACTTC.

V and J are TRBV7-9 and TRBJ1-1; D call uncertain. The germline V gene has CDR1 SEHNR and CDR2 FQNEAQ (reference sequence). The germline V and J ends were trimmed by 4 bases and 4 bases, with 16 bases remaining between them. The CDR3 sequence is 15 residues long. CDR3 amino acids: CASSSPDFRSTEAFF. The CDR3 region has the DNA TGTGCCAGCAGCTCACCCGACTTCAGGAGCACTGAAGCTTTCTTT.

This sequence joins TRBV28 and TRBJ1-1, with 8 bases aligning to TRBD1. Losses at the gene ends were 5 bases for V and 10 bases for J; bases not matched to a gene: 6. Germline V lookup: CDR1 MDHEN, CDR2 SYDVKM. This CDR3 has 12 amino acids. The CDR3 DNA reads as TGTGCCAGCAGTCCCTGGACAGGGCGAGCTTTCTTT. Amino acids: CASSPWTGRAFF.

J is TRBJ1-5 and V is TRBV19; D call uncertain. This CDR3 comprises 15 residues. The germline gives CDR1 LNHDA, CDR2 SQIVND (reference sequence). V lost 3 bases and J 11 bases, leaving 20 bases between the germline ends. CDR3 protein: CASSIVAGPHRAQHF. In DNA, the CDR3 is TGTGCCAGTAGTATTGTGGCCGGACCACATCGGGCCCAGCATTTT.

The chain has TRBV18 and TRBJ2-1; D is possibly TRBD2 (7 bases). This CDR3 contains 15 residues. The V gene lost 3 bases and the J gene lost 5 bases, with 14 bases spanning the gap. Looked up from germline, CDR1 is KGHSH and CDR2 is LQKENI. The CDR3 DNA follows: TGTGCCAGCTCACCGGGAAAGGGGGGGCACAATGAGCAGTTCTTC. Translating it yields CASSPGKGGHNEQFF. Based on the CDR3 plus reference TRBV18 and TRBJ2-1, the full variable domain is NAGVMQNPRHLVRRRGQEARLRCSPMKGHSHVYWYRQLPEEGLKFMVYLQKENIIDESGMPKERFSAEFPKEGPSILRIQQVVRGDSAAYFCASSPGKGGHNEQFFGPGTRLTVL.

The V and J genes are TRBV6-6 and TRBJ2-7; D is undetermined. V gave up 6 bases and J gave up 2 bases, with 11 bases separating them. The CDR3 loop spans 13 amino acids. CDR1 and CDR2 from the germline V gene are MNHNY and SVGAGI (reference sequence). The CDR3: CASSSTVTYEQYF. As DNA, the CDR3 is TGTGCCAGCAGCTCCACGGTTACCTACGAGCAGTACTTC.

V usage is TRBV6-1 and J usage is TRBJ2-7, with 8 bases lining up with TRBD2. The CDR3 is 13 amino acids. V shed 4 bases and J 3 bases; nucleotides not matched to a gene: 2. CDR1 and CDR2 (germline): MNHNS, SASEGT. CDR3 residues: CASSAGLDYEQYF. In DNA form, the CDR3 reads TGTGCCAGCAGTGCGGGACTAGACTACGAGCAGTACTTC.

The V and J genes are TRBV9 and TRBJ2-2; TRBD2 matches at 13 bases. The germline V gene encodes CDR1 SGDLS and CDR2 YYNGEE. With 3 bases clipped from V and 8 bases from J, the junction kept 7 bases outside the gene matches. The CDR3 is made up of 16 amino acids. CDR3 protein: CASSGLAGGPTGELFF. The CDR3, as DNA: TGTGCCAGCAGCGGACTAGCGGGAGGCCCCACGGGGGAGCTGTTTTTT.

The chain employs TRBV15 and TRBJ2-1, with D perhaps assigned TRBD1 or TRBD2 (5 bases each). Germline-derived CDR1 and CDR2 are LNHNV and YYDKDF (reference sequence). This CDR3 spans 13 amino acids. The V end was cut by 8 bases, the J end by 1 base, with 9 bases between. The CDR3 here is CATRDHSYNEQFF. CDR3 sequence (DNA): TGTGCCACCCGGGACCATTCCTACAATGAGCAGTTCTTC.

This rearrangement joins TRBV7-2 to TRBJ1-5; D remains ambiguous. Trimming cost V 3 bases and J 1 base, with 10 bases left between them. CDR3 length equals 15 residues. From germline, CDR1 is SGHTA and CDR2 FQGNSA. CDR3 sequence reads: CASSLDPSSNQPQHF. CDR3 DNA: TGTGCCAGCAGCTTGGACCCTTCCAGCAATCAGCCCCAGCATTTT.

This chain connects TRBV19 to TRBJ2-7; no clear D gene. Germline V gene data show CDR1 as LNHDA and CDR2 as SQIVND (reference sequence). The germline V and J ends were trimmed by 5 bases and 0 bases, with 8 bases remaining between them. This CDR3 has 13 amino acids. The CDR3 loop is CASSGWSSYEQYF. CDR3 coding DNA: TGTGCCAGTAGTGGGTGGAGCTCCTACGAGCAGTACTTC.

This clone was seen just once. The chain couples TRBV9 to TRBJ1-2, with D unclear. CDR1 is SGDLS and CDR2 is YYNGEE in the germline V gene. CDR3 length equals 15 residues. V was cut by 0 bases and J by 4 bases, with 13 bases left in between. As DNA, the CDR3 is TGTGCCAGCAGCGTAGCTACCGGGGTTGGCTATGGCTACACCTTC. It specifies CASSVATGVGYGYTF.

CDR3 sequence (DNA): TGCGCCAGCAGCCAGGAAGACAGGGTTACAGATACGCAGTATTTT. Translated: CASSQEDRVTDTQYF. The V call is TRBV4-3, the J call TRBJ2-3, with 7 bases lining up with TRBD1. Trimming at V came to 3 bases and at J to 3 bases, leaving 6 bases not matched to a gene. Germline V lookup: CDR1 LGHNA, CDR2 YSLEER. The CDR3 totals 15 residues.

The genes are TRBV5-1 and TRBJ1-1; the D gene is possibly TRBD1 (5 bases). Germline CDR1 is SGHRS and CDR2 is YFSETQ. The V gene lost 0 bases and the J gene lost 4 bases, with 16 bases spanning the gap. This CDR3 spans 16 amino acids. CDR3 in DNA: TGCGCCAGCAGCTTGGCGGACGGGGGGATCGGCACTGAAGCTTTCTTT. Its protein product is CASSLADGGIGTEAFF.

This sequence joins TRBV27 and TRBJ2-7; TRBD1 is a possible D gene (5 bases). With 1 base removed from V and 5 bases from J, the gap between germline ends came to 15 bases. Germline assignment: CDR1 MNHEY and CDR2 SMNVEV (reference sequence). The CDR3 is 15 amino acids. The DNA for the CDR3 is TGTGCCAGCAGTTTATTGGCAGGGCGGAAGGACGAGCAGTACTTC. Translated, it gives CASSLLAGRKDEQYF.

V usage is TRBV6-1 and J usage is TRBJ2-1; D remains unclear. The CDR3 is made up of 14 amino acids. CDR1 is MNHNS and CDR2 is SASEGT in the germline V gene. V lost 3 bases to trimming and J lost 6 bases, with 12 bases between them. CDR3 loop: CASSEIGMGNEQFF. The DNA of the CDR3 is TGTGCCAGCAGTGAGATAGGGATGGGCAATGAGCAGTTCTTC.

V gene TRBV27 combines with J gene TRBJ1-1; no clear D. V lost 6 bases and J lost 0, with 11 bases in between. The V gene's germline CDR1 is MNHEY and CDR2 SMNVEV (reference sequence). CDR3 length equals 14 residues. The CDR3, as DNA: TGTGCCAGCAGATTCCGGGCCATGAACACTGAAGCTTTCTTT. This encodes CASRFRAMNTEAFF.

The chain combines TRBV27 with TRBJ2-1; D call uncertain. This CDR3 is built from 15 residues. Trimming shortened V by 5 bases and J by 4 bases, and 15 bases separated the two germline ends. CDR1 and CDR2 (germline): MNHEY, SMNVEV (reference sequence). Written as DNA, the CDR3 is TGTGCCAGCAGTGTGGGGTTCCTCCCTTACAATGAGCAGTTCTTC. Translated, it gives CASSVGFLPYNEQFF.

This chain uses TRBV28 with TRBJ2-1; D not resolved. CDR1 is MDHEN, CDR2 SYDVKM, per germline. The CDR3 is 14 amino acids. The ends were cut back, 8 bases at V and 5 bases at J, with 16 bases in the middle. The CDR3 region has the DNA TGTGCCAGCGGTTGGGTGGGTATGGACAATGAGCAGTTCTTC. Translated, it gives CASGWVGMDNEQFF. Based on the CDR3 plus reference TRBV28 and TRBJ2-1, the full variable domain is DVKVTQSSRYLVKRTGEKVFLECVQDMDHENMFWYRQDPGLGLRLIYFSYDVKMKEKGDIPEGYSVSREKKERFSLILESASTNQTSMYLCASGWVGMDNEQFFGPGTRLTVL.